This TCR beta chain is from a study of early T cells in non-severe SARS-CoV-2 infection. Each cDNA molecule carried a unique molecular identifier. Using its own MiXCR run on the 5' RACE reads, TCRdb lists one record per CDR3 protein. The repertoire holds around 78,000 distinct CDR3 sequences, with over 13% as singletons. Trimming shortened V by 1 base and J by 1 base, and 5 bases separated the two germline ends. There are 14 residues in the CDR3. CDR1 WNHNN and CDR2 SYGVQD come from the germline V gene (reference sequence). This chain links TRBV10-1 with TRBJ1-5; D unclear. The receptor comes from an adult who was a healthcare worker with PCR-confirmed SARS-CoV-2 infection or an uninfected control (not recorded which). Sequencing input: whole blood. The CDR3 loop reads CASSEYGSNQPQHF. The CDR3 DNA reads TGCGCCAGCAGTGAGTATGGAAGCAATCAGCCCCAGCATTTT.